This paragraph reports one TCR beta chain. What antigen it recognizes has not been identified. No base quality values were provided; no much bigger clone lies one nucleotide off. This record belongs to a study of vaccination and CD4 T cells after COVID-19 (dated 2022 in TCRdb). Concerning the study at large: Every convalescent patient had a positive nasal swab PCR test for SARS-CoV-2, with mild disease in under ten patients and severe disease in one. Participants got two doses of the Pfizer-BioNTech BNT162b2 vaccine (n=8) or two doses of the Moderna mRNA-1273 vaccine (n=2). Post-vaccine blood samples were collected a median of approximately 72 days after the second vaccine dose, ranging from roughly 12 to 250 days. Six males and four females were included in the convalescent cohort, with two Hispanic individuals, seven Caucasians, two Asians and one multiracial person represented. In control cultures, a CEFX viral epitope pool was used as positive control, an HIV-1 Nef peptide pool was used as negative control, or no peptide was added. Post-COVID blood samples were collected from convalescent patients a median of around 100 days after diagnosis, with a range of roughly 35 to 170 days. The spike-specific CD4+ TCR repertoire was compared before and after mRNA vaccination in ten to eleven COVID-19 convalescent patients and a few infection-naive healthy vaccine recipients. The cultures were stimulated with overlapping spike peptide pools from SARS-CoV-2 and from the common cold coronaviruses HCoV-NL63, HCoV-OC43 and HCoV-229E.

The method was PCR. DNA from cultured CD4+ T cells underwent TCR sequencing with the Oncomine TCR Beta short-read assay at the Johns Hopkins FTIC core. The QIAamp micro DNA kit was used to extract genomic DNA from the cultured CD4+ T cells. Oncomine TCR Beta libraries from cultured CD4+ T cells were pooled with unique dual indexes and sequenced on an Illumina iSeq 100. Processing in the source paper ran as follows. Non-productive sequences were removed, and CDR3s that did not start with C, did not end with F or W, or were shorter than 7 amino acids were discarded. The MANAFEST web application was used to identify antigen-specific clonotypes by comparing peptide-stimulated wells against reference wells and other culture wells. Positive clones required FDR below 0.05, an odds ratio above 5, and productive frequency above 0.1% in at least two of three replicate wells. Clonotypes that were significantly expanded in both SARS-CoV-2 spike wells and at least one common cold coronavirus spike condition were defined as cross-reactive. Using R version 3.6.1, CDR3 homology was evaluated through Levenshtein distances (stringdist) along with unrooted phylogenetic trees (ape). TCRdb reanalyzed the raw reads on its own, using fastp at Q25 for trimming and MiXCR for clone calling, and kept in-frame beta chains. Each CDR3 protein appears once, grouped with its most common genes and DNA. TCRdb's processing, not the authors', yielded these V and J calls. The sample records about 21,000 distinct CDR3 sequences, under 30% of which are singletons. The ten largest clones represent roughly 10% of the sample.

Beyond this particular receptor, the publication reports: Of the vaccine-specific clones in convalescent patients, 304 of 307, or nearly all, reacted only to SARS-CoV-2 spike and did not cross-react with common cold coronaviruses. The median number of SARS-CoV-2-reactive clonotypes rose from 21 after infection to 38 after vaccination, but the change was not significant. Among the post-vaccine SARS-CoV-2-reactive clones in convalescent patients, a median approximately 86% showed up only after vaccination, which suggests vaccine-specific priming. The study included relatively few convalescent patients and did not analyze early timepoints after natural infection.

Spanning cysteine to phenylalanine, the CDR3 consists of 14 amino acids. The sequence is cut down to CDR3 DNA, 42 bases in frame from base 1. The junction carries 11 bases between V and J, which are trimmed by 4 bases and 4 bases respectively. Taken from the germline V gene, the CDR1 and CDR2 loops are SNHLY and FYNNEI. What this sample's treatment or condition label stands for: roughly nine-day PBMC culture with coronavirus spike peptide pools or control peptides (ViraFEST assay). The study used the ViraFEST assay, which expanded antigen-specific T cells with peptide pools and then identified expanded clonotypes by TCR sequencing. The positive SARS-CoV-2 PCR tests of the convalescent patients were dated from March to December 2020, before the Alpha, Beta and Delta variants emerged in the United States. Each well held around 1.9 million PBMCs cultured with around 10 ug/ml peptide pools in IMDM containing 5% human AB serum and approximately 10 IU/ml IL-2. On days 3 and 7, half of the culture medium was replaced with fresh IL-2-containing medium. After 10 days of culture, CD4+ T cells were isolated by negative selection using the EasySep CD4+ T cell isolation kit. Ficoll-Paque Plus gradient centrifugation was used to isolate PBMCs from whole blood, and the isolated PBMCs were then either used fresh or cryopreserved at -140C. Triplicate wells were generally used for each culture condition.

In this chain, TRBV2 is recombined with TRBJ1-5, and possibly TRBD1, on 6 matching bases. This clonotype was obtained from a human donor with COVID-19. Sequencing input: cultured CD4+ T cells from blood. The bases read TGTGCCAGCAGTGGTCCCACAGGGAATCAGCCCCAGCATTTT. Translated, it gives CASSGPTGNQPQHF. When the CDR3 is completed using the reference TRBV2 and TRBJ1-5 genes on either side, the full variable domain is EPEVTQTPSHQVTQMGQEVILRCVPISNHLYFYWYRQILGQKVEFLVSFYNNEISEKSEIFDDQFSVERPDGSNFTLKIRSTKLEDSAMYFCASSGPTGNQPQHFGDGTRLSIL.